The following is a T cell receptor (beta chain) sequence with its context. Antigen specificity is unknown. The CDR3 contains 15 residues. Germline CDR1 is LNHDA and CDR2 is SQIVND (reference sequence). The V end was cut by 4 bases, the J end by 3 bases, with 15 bases between. Culturing for ten to eleven days preceded CD4+ T cell isolation. All participants had two doses of either the BNT162b2 or mRNA-1273 vaccine. A half-medium replacement with IL-2 medium was carried out on days 3 and 7. These data come from a study of vaccination effects on CD4 cells after COVID-19. Across the study: Samples collected post-vaccine were obtained a median of 72 days after the second dose. A few million PBMC per well were cultured with roughly 9 IU/ml IL-2 and 7.5 to 10 ug/ml peptides. Study-level findings and limits: Small numbers of convalescent patients limited the study. It also lacked early post-infection timepoints.

Data came from immunoSEQ multiplex PCR; TCRdb stores just in-frame clones and leaves some out. This sample has tens of thousands of clones, with 78% found just once. The genes are TRBV19 and TRBJ1-2, with a weak D call TRBD1 (5 bases). The sequencing here drew on CD4+ T cells from PBMCs cultured without peptide, taken after COVID-19 vaccination. This TCR derives from a human donor who received a COVID-19 vaccine. CDR3 DNA sequence: TGTGCCAGTAGTACAGCCCGACAGAACCACTATGGCTACACCTTC. Its translation: CASSTARQNHYGYTF.